The 27 T cell receptor beta chains in this list originate from one sample, sequenced in a study of human T cells and chemical hapten exposure. TCRdb processed the RACE reads anew with MiXCR; each CDR3 protein has one entry. The repertoire has approximately 84,000 distinct CDR3 sequences, about 9.4% of them found once; the top ten carry 2% to 2.5%. Time point noted: patch test 2, 6 weeks after DPC sensitization. Documented treatment: therapeutic diphenylcyclopropenone sensitization with weekly scalp DPC. The sample consisted of whole blood, taken in connection with sensitization to the hapten diphenylcyclopropenone (DPC). The receptors stem from a woman in her twenties or thirties with alopecia areata. Some clones in this sample may be carry-over from other donors' samples.

The chain carries TRBV29-1 and TRBJ2-7; D is possibly TRBD1 (6 bases). The CDR3 totals 13 residues. The V gene's germline CDR1 is SQVTM and CDR2 ANQGSEA. V was trimmed by 8 bases and J by 1 base, leaving 15 bases between them. The CDR3 nucleotides read TGCAGCTATAGGGGGAACCCATCCTACGAGCAGTACTTC. Translated, it gives CSYRGNPSYEQYF.

A few counts support this clonotype. The chain couples TRBV6-5 to TRBJ1-1; D ambiguous. Trimming cost V 10 bases and J 1 base, with 7 bases left between them. CDR1 is MNHEY and CDR2 is SVGAGI in the germline V gene. CDR3 length: 11 residues. The CDR3 nucleotides are TGTGCCACGACGAGGAACACTGAAGCTTTCTTT. Its translation: CATTRNTEAFF.

At least ten counts were recorded for this clonotype. This chain uses TRBV7-8 with TRBJ1-6; D unresolved. The V end was cut by 5 bases, the J end by 0 bases, with 11 bases between. The CDR3 consists of 16 residues. Germline V gene lookup returns CDR1 SGHVS and CDR2 FQNEAQ. The CDR3 sequence is CASSLIQSSYNSPLHF. The DNA of the CDR3 is TGTGCCAGCAGCCTAATACAGAGCTCCTATAATTCACCCCTCCACTTT.

This clonotype showed up many times. The chain employs TRBV7-8 and TRBJ1-1, with 7 bases aligning to TRBD1. The CDR3 extends over 13 amino acids. The ends lost 4 bases at V and 1 base at J; junction bases unmatched: 0. From germline, CDR1 is SGHVS and CDR2 FQNEAQ. CDR3 residues: CASSWDRNTEAFF. The CDR3 DNA reads TGTGCCAGCAGCTGGGACAGGAACACTGAAGCTTTCTTT. Filled out from reference TRBV7-8 and TRBJ1-1, the complete variable domain reads GAGVSQSPRYKVAKRGQDVALRCDPISGHVSLFWYQQALGQGPEFLTYFQNEAQLDKSGLPSDRFFAERPEGSVSTLKIQRTQQEDSAVYLCASSWDRNTEAFFGQGTRLTVV.

The table lists this clonotype with many counts. This chain joins TRBV6-5 and TRBJ2-7; 8 nucleotides align to TRBD1. The CDR3 covers 14 residues. With V trimmed by 7 bases and J by 0 bases, 5 bases remained unmatched. Germline V gene data show CDR1 as MNHEY and CDR2 as SVGAGI. The CDR3 here is CASTRTGSSYEQYF. The CDR3 DNA is TGTGCCAGCACTCGGACAGGGAGCTCCTACGAGCAGTACTTC.

This clonotype occurred a few times. The rearrangement joins TRBV28 to TRBJ1-2, with D uncertain. V was trimmed by 4 bases and J by 8 bases, leaving 11 bases between them. Germline loops: CDR1 MDHEN, CDR2 SYDVKM. The CDR3 extends over 12 amino acids. The CDR3: CASSSWSRGYTF. CDR3 nucleotides: TGTGCCAGCAGTTCTTGGTCCAGAGGCTACACCTTC.

This clonotype was observed at least ten times. The chain joins TRBV28 to TRBJ1-4; TRBD1 is a possible D gene (5 bases). The CDR3 sequence is 17 residues long. Looked up from germline, CDR1 is MDHEN and CDR2 is SYDVKM. Trimming shortened V by 5 bases and J by 7 bases, and 23 bases separated the two germline ends. The CDR3: CASSPPRTLSSSEKLFF. CDR3 nucleotide sequence: TGTGCCAGCAGTCCGCCAAGGACACTGAGCAGTAGTGAAAAACTGTTTTTT.

This clonotype was found many times. J is TRBJ2-1 and V is TRBV7-9; D is unclear. The germline CDR1 and CDR2 sequences are SEHNR and FQNEAQ (reference sequence). The V and J ends lost 5 bases and 5 bases respectively, with 13 bases between them. The length of the CDR3 is 14 residues. DNA of the CDR3: TGTGCCAGCAGCCCGGACCGATATAACAATGAGCAGTTCTTC. Translated: CASSPDRYNNEQFF.

V gene TRBV9 combines with J gene TRBJ2-3; 10 positions match TRBD2. Germline trimming cut 0 bases from V and 3 bases from J; bases unmatched to any gene: 13. The CDR3 totals 19 residues. The germline V gene has CDR1 SGDLS and CDR2 YYNGEE. The CDR3 here is CASSVAPSGRSGSTDTQYF. In DNA, the CDR3 is TGTGCCAGCAGCGTAGCTCCTAGCGGGAGATCTGGAAGTACAGATACGCAGTATTTT.

The V gene is TRBV12-3 or TRBV12-4, the J gene TRBJ2-1, with D unresolved. There are 14 residues in the CDR3. The V gene lost 6 bases and the J gene lost 7 bases, with 16 bases spanning the gap. CDR3 sequence reads: CASRYMGSWNEQFF. In DNA form, the CDR3 reads TGTGCCAGCAGATACATGGGTTCGTGGAATGAGCAGTTCTTC.

This clonotype was seen only a few times. V and J are TRBV19 and TRBJ2-7, with D perhaps given as TRBD1 or TRBD2 (5 bases each). Germline V gives CDR1 LNHDA, CDR2 SQIVND (reference sequence). The CDR3 is made up of 14 amino acids. V was trimmed by 7 bases and J by 6 bases, leaving 19 bases between them. As DNA, the CDR3 is TGTGCCAGTAAAACGGGGCCTGTTGGCGGCGAGCAGTACTTC. It is translated as CASKTGPVGGEQYF.

There are a few counts of this clonotype. This rearrangement joins TRBV20-1 to TRBJ1-3; TRBD1 matches at 7 bases. V dropped 3 bases and J dropped 8; count of bases not matched to a gene: 4. CDR1 DFQATT and CDR2 SNEGSKA come from the germline V gene (reference sequence). The CDR3 totals 12 residues. The CDR3 region has the DNA TGCAGTGCTAGCCCTGGACAGGACACCATATATTTT. Translated, it gives CSASPGQDTIYF.

This clonotype was found many times. The genes are TRBV29-1 and TRBJ2-1, with D unclear. CDR1 is SQVTM and CDR2 is ANQGSEA in the germline V gene. V lost 5 bases to trimming and J lost 5 bases, with 4 bases between them. The CDR3 is 10 amino acids. As DNA, the CDR3 is TGCAGCGTTAGAAACAATGAGCAGTTCTTC. This codes for CSVRNNEQFF.

This clonotype was observed at least ten times. The chain carries TRBV29-1 and TRBJ1-1, with TRBD1 identical over 9 bases. V was clipped by 6 bases and J by 9 bases; unmatched bases: 8. This CDR3 is built from 12 residues. Germline assignment: CDR1 SQVTM and CDR2 ANQGSEA. CDR3: CSVFRDREQAFF. CDR3 bases: TGCAGCGTCTTCCGGGACAGGGAGCAAGCTTTCTTT.

The gene calls are TRBV7-6 and TRBJ2-2; maybe TRBD1 (6 bases). CDR3 length equals 16 residues. Per germline, CDR1 SGHVS and CDR2 FNYEAQ. V gave up 5 bases and J gave up 3 bases, with 16 bases separating them. The CDR3 nucleotides read TGTGCCAGCAGCGCCGTTGGGGACACGCACACCGGGGAGCTGTTTTTT. This sequence encodes CASSAVGDTHTGELFF.

The table lists this clonotype with many counts. The CDR3 DNA follows: TGTGCCAGCAGTTTTCTGGGTGAGCAGTTCTTC. It translates to CASSFLGEQFF. The chain recombines TRBV28 with TRBJ2-1; D is unclear. Trimming took 3 bases from V and 9 from J, leaving 6 bases between them. Germline V gene sequence: CDR1 MDHEN, CDR2 SYDVKM. The length of the CDR3 is 11 residues.

This clonotype was picked up a small number of times. The chain employs TRBV30 and TRBJ1-4; 9 bases map to TRBD1. In germline, CDR1 is GTSNPN, CDR2 SVGIG (reference sequence). There are 15 residues in the CDR3. Trimming cost V 7 bases and J 7 bases; bases outside gene matches: 13. DNA of the CDR3: TGTGCCTCAAGAGGGACAGGGTGGTGGGGTGAAAAACTGTTTTTT. As protein: CASRGTGWWGEKLFF.

This clonotype was seen ten or more times. The rearrangement links TRBV7-8 to TRBJ2-2; TRBD1 agrees at 9 bases. The CDR3 totals 16 residues. CDR1 is SGHVS, CDR2 FQNEAQ, per germline. V dropped 5 bases and J dropped 5; count of bases not matched to a gene: 9. CDR3 region: CASSPDRGSETGELFF. The CDR3 DNA follows: TGTGCCAGCAGCCCTGACAGGGGGTCCGAAACCGGGGAGCTGTTTTTT.

This clonotype was recorded at least ten times. The chain combines TRBV7-9 with TRBJ2-1; D ambiguous. Trimming pared 4 bases from V and 9 bases from J, leaving 10 bases between. The germline V gene has CDR1 SEHNR and CDR2 FQNEAQ (reference sequence). This CDR3 spans 12 amino acids. CDR3 protein: CASSSMLAEQFF. CDR3 coding DNA: TGTGCCAGCAGCTCTATGTTAGCTGAGCAGTTCTTC.

This clonotype was detected many times. The chain uses TRBV11-2 and TRBJ1-6; no firm D call. CDR1 is SGHAT, CDR2 FQNNGV, per germline. Trimming pared 4 bases from V and 7 bases from J, leaving 20 bases between. CDR3 size: 17 residues. The CDR3 region is CASSSSAGPSENSPLHF. CDR3 nucleotides: TGTGCCAGCAGCTCATCGGCCGGGCCAAGTGAAAATTCACCCCTCCACTTT.

Ten or more counts support this clonotype. The CDR3: CASSQPRGRSGGYTF. As DNA, the CDR3 is TGTGCCAGCAGCCAACCCAGGGGGAGGTCAGGTGGCTACACCTTC. The rearrangement uses TRBV3-1 and TRBJ1-2; TRBD1 aligns across 7 bases. The J segment lost 7 bases and the V segment lost 2 bases, leaving 10 bases of the junction unmatched. The length of the CDR3 is 15 residues. The germline gives CDR1 LGHDT, CDR2 YNNKEL (reference sequence).

The chain combines TRBV12-3 or TRBV12-4 with TRBJ2-1, with TRBD2 identical over 10 bases. After removal of 5 bases from V and 9 bases from J, the junction contained 10 bases not matched to a gene. The CDR3 consists of 15 residues. CDR3 DNA sequence: TGTGCCAGCAGTCCCTTGGCTAGCGGGAGTACTGAGCAGTTCTTC. Translated: CASSPLASGSTEQFF.

This clonotype was observed at least ten times. J is TRBJ2-7 and V is TRBV12-3 or TRBV12-4; 11 nucleotides match TRBD2. The CDR3 loop spans 15 amino acids. V lost 6 bases and J lost 4; bases outside the gene matches: 8. CDR3 amino acids: CASRGGTSGDYEQYF. The CDR3 coding sequence is TGTGCCAGCAGAGGGGGGACTAGCGGAGATTACGAGCAGTACTTC.

This clonotype occurred many times. CDR3 sequence (DNA): TGCAGTGCCTTCGGGACAGGGTGGGAGCAGTACTTC. Translation gives CSAFGTGWEQYF. This chain links TRBV20-1 with TRBJ2-7, with TRBD1 matching 9 bases. This CDR3 comprises 12 residues. Germline V gene sequence: CDR1 DFQATT, CDR2 SNEGSKA (reference sequence). The junction had 7 bases not matched to a gene; V was cut back by 6 bases and J by 7 bases.

This clonotype was counted a few times. The chain combines TRBV6-5 with TRBJ1-5; tentatively, D is TRBD1 (5 bases). Germline V gene sequence: CDR1 MNHEY, CDR2 SVGAGI. The CDR3 length is 15 residues. Trimming removed 6 bases from V and 1 base from J, with 13 bases in between. In DNA, the CDR3 is TGTGCCAGCAGAATCGGGGGGTCGAGCAATCAGCCCCAGCATTTT. Translation: CASRIGGSSNQPQHF.

This clonotype has just a few counts. The rearrangement uses TRBV11-2 and TRBJ2-7; 7 bases align to TRBD1. Germline V gene lookup returns CDR1 SGHAT and CDR2 FQNNGV. The CDR3 totals 13 residues. With V trimmed by 3 bases and J by 3 bases, 2 bases remained unmatched. The CDR3 here is CASSLGTDYEQYF. DNA of the CDR3: TGTGCCAGCAGCTTGGGGACAGACTACGAGCAGTACTTC.

The chain's CDR3 is CSGGTGEVGETQYF. The CDR3 DNA follows: TGCAGCGGAGGGACAGGGGAAGTAGGAGAGACCCAGTACTTC. This chain joins TRBV29-1 and TRBJ2-5; TRBD1 matches 10 bases. CDR1 and CDR2 (germline): SQVTM, ANQGSEA. The CDR3 has 14 residues. The ends lost 7 bases at V and 4 bases at J; junction bases unmatched: 9. Full variable domain (remainder filled in from reference TRBV29-1 and TRBJ2-5): SAVISQKPSRDICQRGTSLTIQCQVDSQVTMMFWYRQQPGQSLTLIATANQGSEATYESGFVIDKFPISRPNLTFSTLTVSNMSPEDSSIYLCSGGTGEVGETQYFGPGTRLLVL.